This T cell receptor beta chain was profiled in a study of blood T cells in healthy people across ages. The wider study: Per two T cells, template switching captured roughly one barcoded beta molecule. General study results and limits: When set beside aged donors, long-lived donors presented more naive CD4+ cells and higher diversity.

The CDR3 length is 13 residues. The V end was cut by 5 bases, the J end by 3 bases, with 11 bases between. Germline CDR1 is SGHVS and CDR2 is FNYEAQ. The authors ran a second PCR of roughly 6 to 12 cycles using a sample-barcoded 5' primer and a J-beta primer mix. With 12 random nucleotides, a template-switch adaptor tagged each individual cDNA molecule. One entry per CDR3 protein, called by TCRdb with MiXCR from the 5' RACE reads. In the table there are approximately 800,000 distinct CDR3 sequences, about 55% of which are singletons. This clonotype turned up a few times. Its antigen is unknown. The chain combines TRBV7-6 with TRBJ2-7; D perhaps matches TRBD2 (6 bases). This TCR was recovered from a man at least 80 years old in good health. The specimen sequenced was blood. CDR3: CASSKGTDYEQYF. The CDR3 coding sequence is TGTGCCAGCAGCAAAGGGACTGACTACGAGCAGTACTTC.